One sample yielded the 9 T cell receptor beta chains listed below, sequenced in a study of T cell changes during pregnancy in multiple sclerosis. Measured with immunoSEQ multiplex PCR; TCRdb has only the in-frame clones, and not every one. Of 70,000 to 95,000 clones in the sample, 93% were seen once. This specimen was peripheral blood, taken in the second trimester of pregnancy. These TCRs come from a female donor with multiple sclerosis, enrolled in a pregnancy study.

The rearrangement links TRBV7-9 to TRBJ1-6, with 8 bases matching TRBD1. Germline V gene sequence: CDR1 SEHNR, CDR2 FQNEAQ (reference sequence). Unmatched junction bases numbered 14, after V lost 5 bases and J lost 11 bases. The CDR3 covers 16 residues. CDR3 sequence reads: CASSHSDRGRYPPLHF. In DNA, the CDR3 is TGTGCCAGCAGCCATTCCGACAGGGGACGATACCCACCCCTCCACTTT.

The chain combines TRBV5-1 with TRBJ1-1; a possible D gene is TRBD1 (6 bases). The CDR3 runs 16 residues. Trimming removed 3 bases from V and 1 base from J, with 16 bases in between. Germline assignment: CDR1 SGHRS and CDR2 YFSETQ. The CDR3 spells CASSSAQDSRNTEAFF. As DNA, the CDR3 is TGCGCCAGCAGCTCCGCCCAGGACAGTCGGAACACTGAAGCTTTCTTT.

V and J are TRBV9 and TRBJ2-5; 10 positions match TRBD2. This CDR3 comprises 17 residues. Germline V gene lookup returns CDR1 SGDLS and CDR2 YYNGEE. V shed 4 bases and J 5 bases; nucleotides not matched to a gene: 14. The CDR3, as DNA: TGTGCCAGCAGCCCCGGTCAGTTAGCGGGAGGAGGTGAGACCCAGTACTTC. Its translation is CASSPGQLAGGGETQYF.

The J gene is TRBJ1-4, the V gene TRBV10-2; no firm D call. Trimming removed 9 bases at V and 8 bases at J, with 10 bases between. The CDR3 is 11 amino acids. From germline, CDR1 is WSHSY and CDR2 SAAADI. CDR3 in DNA: TGCGCCAGTCAGGTCGGAGAAAAACTGTTTTTT. This gives the protein CASQVGEKLFF.

The V and J genes are TRBV4-1 and TRBJ2-7; D is unclear. Trimming pared 3 bases from V and 1 base from J, leaving 19 bases between. The germline V gene encodes CDR1 MGHRA and CDR2 YSYEKL. This CDR3 contains 17 residues. The CDR3 region has the DNA TGCGCCAGCAGCCACCCCGCCGGAGTGCAATGGTCCTACGAGCAGTACTTC. Residues: CASSHPAGVQWSYEQYF.

The chain links TRBV13 to TRBJ2-5; TRBD1 agrees at 7 bases. CDR3 size: 13 residues. CDR1 and CDR2 from the germline V gene are PRHDT and FYEKMQ (reference sequence). J was trimmed by 3 bases and V by 6 bases; bases with no gene match: 4. The CDR3 loop is CASSYDREETQYF. In nucleotides, the CDR3 is TGTGCCAGCAGTTATGACAGGGAAGAGACCCAGTACTTC.

This chain joins TRBV5-1 and TRBJ1-4, with 7 bases fitting TRBD1. The V gene end was trimmed by 2 bases and the J gene end by 4 bases; junction bases not matched to a gene: 5. The CDR3 runs to 15 residues. Germline CDR1 and CDR2: SGHRS and YFSETQ. CDR3 amino acids: CASSLQQGINEKLFF. CDR3 nucleotide sequence: TGCGCCAGCAGCTTACAACAGGGGATTAATGAAAAACTGTTTTTT.

This clone appeared a few times. The chain is built from TRBV5-1 and TRBJ1-2, with D uncertain. Germline CDR1 and CDR2: SGHRS and YFSETQ. Trimming took off 0 bases at V and 4 bases at J, with 10 bases between the two ends. This CDR3 spans 14 amino acids. The CDR3 nucleotides read TGCGCCAGCAGCTTGGAGGTCGGCGGCTATGGCTACACCTTC. Residues: CASSLEVGGYGYTF. Variable domain in full (rest from reference TRBV5-1 and TRBJ1-2): KAGVTQTPRYLIKTRGQQVTLSCSPISGHRSVSWYQQTPGQGLQFLFEYFSETQRNKGNFPGRFSGRQFSNSRSEMNVSTLELGDSALYLCASSLEVGGYGYTFGSGTRLTVV.

This chain joins TRBV7-9 and TRBJ2-7; D call uncertain. This CDR3 region has 12 residues. V lost 5 bases and J 4 bases, leaving 9 bases between the germline ends. Germline V gene lookup returns CDR1 SEHNR and CDR2 FQNEAQ (reference sequence). In DNA form, the CDR3 reads TGTGCCAGCAGCCGCGTCTCGTACGAGCAGTACTTC. Amino acids: CASSRVSYEQYF.